This TCR beta chain is from a study of T cell responses to AZD1222 COVID-19 vaccine. The V and J ends lost 3 bases and 5 bases respectively, with 11 bases between them. The CDR3 totals 14 residues. In germline, CDR1 is LNHDA, CDR2 SQIVND (reference sequence). Sequencing used immunoSEQ multiplex PCR; TCRdb keeps in-frame clones, though not all of them. The sample shows around 180,000 clones, around nine tenths of them seen only once. The chain joins TRBV19 to TRBJ1-5; no clear D. The sample here was peripheral blood, taken on day 0 of AZD1222 vaccination. The sequence derives from an adult in good health. The CDR3 sequence: CASSIRVVYQPQHF. The CDR3 nucleotides are TGTGCCAGTAGTATTAGGGTGGTCTATCAGCCCCAGCATTTT.